This T cell receptor (beta chain) was captured in a study of shared clonotypes between healthy human individuals. Background on the study: Used for every donor were three CD4 naive, three CD4 memory, two CD8 naive and one CD8 memory plate.

This CDR3 is built from 15 residues. Trimming took 1 base from V and 2 from J, leaving 12 bases between them. Germline V CDR1 and CDR2: SGHVS, FQNEAQ. This clone has just one count. Deep level was the assay's run setting. Sequencing used immunoSEQ multiplex PCR; TCRdb keeps in-frame clones, though not all of them. The table lists over 2,000,000 clones, about 94% of them singletons. The naive CD8 fraction comprised CD45RO-negative cells positively selected for CCR7 and excluded terminally differentiated effector memory CD45RA+ cells. The TCR was taken from a man younger than 30 in good health. Some clones in this sample may be carry-over from other donors' samples. The rearrangement joins TRBV7-8 to TRBJ2-7, with a weak D call TRBD1 (5 bases). The sample comprised naive CD8+ T cells from PBMCs. The CDR3 here is CASSLGQNPTYEQYF. In DNA, the CDR3 is TGTGCCAGCAGCTTAGGACAGAATCCTACCTACGAGCAGTACTTC.